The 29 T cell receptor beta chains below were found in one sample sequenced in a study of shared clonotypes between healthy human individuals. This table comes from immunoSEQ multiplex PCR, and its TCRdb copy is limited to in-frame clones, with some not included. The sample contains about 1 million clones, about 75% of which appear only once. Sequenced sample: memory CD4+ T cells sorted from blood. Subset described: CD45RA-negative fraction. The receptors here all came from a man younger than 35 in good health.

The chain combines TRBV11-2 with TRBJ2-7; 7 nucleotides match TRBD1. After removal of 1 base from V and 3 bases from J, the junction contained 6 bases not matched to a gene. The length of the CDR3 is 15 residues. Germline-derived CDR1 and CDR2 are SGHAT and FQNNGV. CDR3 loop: CASSLVWTGHYEQYF. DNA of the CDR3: TGTGCCAGCAGCTTAGTATGGACAGGACACTACGAGCAGTACTTC. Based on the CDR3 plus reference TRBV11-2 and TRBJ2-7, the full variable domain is EAGVAQSPRYKIIEKRQSVAFWCNPISGHATLYWYQQILGQGPKLLIQFQNNGVVDDSQLPKDRFSAERLKGVDSTLKIQPAKLEDSAVYLCASSLVWTGHYEQYFGPGTRLTVT.

This chain's CDR3 is CASSPELANVLTF. The DNA for the CDR3 is TGTGCCAGCAGCCCCGAGCTTGCCAACGTCCTGACTTTC. The rearrangement joins TRBV7-2 to TRBJ2-6; no reliable D call. V lost 5 bases, J lost 7 bases, and 9 bases lay in between. This CDR3 is 13 amino acids long. CDR1 is SGHTA and CDR2 is FQGNSA in the germline V gene.

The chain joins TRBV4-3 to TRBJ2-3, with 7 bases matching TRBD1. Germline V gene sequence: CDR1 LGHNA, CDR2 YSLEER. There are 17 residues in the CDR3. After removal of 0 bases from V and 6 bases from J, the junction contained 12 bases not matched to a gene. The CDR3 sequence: CASSQEYAGGSLDTQYF. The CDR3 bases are TGCGCCAGCAGCCAAGAGTACGCAGGGGGTTCTCTGGATACGCAGTATTTT.

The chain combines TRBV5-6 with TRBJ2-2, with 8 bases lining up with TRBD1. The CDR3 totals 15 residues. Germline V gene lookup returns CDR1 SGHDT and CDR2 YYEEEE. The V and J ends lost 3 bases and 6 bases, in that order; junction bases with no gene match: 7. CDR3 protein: CASSSGTGQSGELFF. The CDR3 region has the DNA TGTGCCAGCAGCTCGGGGACAGGACAGTCCGGGGAGCTGTTTTTT. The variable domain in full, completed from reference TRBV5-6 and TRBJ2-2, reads DAGVTQSPTHLIKTRGQQVTLRCSPKSGHDTVSWYQQALGQGPQFIFQYYEEEERQRGNFPDRFSGHQFPNYSSELNVNALLLGDSALYLCASSSGTGQSGELFFGEGSRLTVL.

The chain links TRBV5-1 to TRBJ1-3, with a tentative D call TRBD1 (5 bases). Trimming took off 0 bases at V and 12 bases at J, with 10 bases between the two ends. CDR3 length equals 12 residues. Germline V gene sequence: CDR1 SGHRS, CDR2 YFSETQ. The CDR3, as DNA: TGCGCCAGCAGCTTGGATGGGGCGAACATATATTTT. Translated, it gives CASSLDGANIYF.

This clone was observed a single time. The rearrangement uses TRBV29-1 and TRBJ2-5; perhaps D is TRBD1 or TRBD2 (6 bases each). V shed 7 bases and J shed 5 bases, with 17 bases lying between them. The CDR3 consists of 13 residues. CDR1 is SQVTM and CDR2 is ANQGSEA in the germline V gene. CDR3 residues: CSATPQGGETQYF. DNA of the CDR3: TGCAGCGCCACACCCCAAGGGGGGGAGACCCAGTACTTC.

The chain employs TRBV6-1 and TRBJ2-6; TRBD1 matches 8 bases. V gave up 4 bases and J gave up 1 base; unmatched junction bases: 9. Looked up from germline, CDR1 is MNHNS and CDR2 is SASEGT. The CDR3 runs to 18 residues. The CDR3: CASSATIGQGSGANVLTF. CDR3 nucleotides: TGTGCCAGCAGTGCCACCATCGGACAGGGATCTGGGGCCAACGTCCTGACTTTC.

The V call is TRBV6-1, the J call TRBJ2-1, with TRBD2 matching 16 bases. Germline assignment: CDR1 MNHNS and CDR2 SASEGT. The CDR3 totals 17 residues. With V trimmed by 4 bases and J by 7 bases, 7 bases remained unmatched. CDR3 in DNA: TGTGCCAGCAGTGCCTTCAGGGGACTAGCGGGGGGGAATGAGCAGTTCTTC. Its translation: CASSAFRGLAGGNEQFF.

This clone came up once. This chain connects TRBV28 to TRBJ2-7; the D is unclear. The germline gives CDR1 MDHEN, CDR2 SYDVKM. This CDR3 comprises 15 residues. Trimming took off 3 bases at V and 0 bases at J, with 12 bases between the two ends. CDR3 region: CASSLVGTHSYEQYF. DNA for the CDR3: TGTGCCAGCAGTTTGGTCGGAACTCACTCCTACGAGCAGTACTTC.

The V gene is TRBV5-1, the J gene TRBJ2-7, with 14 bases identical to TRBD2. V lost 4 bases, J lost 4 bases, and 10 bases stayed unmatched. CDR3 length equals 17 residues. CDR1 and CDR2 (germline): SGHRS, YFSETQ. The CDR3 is CASSLGLAGGYSYEQYF. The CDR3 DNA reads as TGCGCCAGCAGCCTAGGACTAGCGGGAGGTTATTCTTACGAGCAGTACTTC. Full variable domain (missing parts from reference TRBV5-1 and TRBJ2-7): KAGVTQTPRYLIKTRGQQVTLSCSPISGHRSVSWYQQTPGQGLQFLFEYFSETQRNKGNFPGRFSGRQFSNSRSEMNVSTLELGDSALYLCASSLGLAGGYSYEQYFGPGTRLTVT.

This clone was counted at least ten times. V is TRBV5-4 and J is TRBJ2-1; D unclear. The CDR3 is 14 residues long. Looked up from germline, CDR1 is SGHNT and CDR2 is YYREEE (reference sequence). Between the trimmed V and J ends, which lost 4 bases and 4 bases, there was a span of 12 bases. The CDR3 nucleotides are TGTGCCAGCAGCGCCCGACTTGAATACAATGAGCAGTTCTTC. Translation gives CASSARLEYNEQFF.

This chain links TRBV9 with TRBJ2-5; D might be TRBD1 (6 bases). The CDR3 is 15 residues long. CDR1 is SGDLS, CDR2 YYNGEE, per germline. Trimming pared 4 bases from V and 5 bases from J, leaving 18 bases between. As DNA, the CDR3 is TGTGCCAGCAGCTCCAGGGGTGGATGGGCGGAGACCCAGTACTTC. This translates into CASSSRGGWAETQYF.

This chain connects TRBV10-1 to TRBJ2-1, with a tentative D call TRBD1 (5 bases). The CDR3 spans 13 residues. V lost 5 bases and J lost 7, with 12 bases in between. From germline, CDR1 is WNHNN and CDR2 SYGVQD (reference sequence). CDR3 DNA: TGCGCCAGCAGTCCAAACAGGAAGAATGAGCAGTTCTTC. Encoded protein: CASSPNRKNEQFF.

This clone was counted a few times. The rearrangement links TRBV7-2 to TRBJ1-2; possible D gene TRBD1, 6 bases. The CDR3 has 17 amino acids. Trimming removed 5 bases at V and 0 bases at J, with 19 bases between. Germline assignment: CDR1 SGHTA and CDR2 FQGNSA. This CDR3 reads CASSPGAGRGANYGYTF. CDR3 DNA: TGTGCCAGCAGCCCGGGGGCAGGGAGAGGGGCTAACTATGGCTACACCTTC.

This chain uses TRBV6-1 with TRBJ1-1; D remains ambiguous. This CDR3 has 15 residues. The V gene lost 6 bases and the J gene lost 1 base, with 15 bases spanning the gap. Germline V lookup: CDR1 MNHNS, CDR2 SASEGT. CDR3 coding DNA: TGTGCCAGCAGCGCCTTGGACGGGAAGAACACTGAAGCTTTCTTT. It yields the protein CASSALDGKNTEAFF.

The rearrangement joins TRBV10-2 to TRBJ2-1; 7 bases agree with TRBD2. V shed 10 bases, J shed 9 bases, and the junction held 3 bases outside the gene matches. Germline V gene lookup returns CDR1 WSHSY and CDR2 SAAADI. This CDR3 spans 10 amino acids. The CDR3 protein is CATGGIEQFF. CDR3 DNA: TGCGCCACCGGGGGGATTGAGCAGTTCTTC.

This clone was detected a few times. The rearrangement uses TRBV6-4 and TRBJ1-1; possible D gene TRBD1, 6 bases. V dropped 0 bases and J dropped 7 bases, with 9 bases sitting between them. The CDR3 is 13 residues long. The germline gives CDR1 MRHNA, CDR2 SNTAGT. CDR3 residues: CASSDSGRGEAFF. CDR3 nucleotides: TGTGCCAGCAGTGACTCGGGCAGGGGTGAAGCTTTCTTT.

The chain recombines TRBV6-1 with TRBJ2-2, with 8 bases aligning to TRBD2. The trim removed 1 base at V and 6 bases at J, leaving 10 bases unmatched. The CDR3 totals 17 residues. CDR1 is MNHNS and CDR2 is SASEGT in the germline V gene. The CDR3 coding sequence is TGTGCCAGCAGTGAAGTTGGGACTAGACCAGGATCCGGGGAGCTGTTTTTT. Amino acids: CASSEVGTRPGSGELFF.

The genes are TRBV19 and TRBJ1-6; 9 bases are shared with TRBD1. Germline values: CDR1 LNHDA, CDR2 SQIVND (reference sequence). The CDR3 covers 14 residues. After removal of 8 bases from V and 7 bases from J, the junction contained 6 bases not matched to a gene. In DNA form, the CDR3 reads TGTGCCAGTGGGCGGACAGGGGTAAATTCACCCCTCCACTTT. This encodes CASGRTGVNSPLHF.

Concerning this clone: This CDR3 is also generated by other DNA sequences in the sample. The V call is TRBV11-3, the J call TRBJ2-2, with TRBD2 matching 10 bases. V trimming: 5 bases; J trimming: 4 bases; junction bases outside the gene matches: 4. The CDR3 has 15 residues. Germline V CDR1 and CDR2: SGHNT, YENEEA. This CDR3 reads CASSLAGAGTGELFF. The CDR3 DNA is TGTGCCAGCAGCCTAGCGGGAGCAGGCACCGGGGAGCTGTTTTTT.

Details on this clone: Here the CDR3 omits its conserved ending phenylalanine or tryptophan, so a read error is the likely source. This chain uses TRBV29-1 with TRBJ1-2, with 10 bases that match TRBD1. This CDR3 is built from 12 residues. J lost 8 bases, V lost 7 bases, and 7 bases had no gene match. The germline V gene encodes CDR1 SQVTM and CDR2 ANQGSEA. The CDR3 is CSAGQGVEGYTL. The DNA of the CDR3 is TGCAGCGCCGGACAGGGGGTTGAGGGCTACACCCTC.

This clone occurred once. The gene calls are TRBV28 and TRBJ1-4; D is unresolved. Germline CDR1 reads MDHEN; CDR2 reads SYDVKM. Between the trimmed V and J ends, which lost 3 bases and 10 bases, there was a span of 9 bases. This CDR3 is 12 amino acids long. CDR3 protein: CASSFGGGKLFF. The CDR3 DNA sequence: TGTGCCAGCAGTTTTGGAGGAGGAAAACTGTTTTTT.

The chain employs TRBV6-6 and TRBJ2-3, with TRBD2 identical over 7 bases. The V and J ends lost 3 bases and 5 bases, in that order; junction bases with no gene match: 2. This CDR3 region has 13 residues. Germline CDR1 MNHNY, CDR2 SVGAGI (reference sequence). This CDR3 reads CASSYWEGDTQYF. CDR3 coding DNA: TGTGCCAGCAGTTATTGGGAGGGAGATACGCAGTATTTT.

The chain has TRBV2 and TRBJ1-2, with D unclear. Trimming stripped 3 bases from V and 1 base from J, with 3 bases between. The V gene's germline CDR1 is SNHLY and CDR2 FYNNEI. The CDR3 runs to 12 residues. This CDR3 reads CASSDINYGYTF. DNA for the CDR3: TGTGCCAGCAGTGACATTAACTATGGCTACACCTTC.

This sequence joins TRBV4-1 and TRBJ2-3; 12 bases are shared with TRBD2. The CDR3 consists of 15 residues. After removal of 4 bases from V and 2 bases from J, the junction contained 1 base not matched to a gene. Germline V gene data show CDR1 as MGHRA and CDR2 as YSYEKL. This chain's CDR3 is CASSPSGGDTDTQYF. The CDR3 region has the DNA TGCGCCAGCAGCCCTAGCGGGGGGGACACAGATACGCAGTATTTT.

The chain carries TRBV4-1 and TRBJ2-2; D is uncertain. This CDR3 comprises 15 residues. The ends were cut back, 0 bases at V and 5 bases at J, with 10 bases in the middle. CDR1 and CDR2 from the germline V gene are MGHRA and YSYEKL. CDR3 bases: TGCGCCAGCAGCCAAGATGAAAGGACGACCGGGGAGCTGTTTTTT. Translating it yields CASSQDERTTGELFF.

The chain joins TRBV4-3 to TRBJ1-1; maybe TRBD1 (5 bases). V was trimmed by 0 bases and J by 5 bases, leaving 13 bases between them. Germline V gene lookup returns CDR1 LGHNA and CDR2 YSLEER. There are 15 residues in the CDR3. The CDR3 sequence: CASSQDPGIGTEAFF. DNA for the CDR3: TGCGCCAGCAGCCAAGACCCAGGGATTGGGACTGAAGCTTTCTTT.

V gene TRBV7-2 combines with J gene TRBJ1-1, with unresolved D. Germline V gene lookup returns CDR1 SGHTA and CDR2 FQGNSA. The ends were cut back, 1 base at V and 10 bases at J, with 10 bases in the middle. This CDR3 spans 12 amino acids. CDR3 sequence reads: CASSLDEGSAFF. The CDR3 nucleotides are TGTGCCAGCAGCTTAGATGAGGGTTCAGCTTTCTTT.

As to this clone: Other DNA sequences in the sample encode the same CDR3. This chain's CDR3 is CASSLVGGTTDTQYF. CDR3 in DNA: TGCGCCAGCAGCTTGGTCGGAGGGACGACAGATACGCAGTATTTT. This chain joins TRBV5-1 and TRBJ2-3; D may be TRBD2 (6 bases). Germline CDR1 is SGHRS and CDR2 is YFSETQ. The CDR3 spans 15 residues. V lost 0 bases and J 3 bases, leaving 11 bases between the germline ends.